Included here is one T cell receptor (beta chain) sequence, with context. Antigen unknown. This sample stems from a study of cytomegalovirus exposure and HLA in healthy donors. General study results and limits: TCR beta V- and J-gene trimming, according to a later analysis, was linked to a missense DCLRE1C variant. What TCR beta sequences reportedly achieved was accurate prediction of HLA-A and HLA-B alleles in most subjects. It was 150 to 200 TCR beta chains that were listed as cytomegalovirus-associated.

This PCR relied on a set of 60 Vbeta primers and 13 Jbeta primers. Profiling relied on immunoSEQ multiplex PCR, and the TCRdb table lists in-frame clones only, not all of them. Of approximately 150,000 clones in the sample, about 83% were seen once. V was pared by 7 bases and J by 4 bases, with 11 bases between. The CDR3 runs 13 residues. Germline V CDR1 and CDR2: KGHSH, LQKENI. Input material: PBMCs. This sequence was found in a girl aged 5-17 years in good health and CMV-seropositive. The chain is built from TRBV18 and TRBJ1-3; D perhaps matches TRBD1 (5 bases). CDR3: CASFTGYGNTIYF. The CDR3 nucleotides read TGTGCCAGCTTCACAGGATACGGAAACACCATATATTTT.